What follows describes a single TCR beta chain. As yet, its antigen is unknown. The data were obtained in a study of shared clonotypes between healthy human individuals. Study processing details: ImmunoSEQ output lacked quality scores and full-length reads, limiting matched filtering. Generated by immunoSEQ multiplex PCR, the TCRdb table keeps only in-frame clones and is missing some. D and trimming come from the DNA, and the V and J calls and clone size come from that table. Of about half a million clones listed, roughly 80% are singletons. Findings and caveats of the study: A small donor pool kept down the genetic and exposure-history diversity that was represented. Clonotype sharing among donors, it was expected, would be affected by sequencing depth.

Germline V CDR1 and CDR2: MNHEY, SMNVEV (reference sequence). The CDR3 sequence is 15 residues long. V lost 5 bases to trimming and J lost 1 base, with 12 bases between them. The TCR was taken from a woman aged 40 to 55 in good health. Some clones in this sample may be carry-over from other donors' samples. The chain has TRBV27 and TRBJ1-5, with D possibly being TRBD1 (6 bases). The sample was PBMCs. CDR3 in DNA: TGTGCCAGCAGTCCTCTACAGGGAAGCAATCAGCCCCAGCATTTT. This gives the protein CASSPLQGSNQPQHF.